This TCR beta chain stems from a study of T cell responses to AZD1222 COVID-19 vaccine. General study points: Two doses of AZD1222 preceded a rise in Spike-specific TCR breadth and depth. Spike-wide vaccine-associated CD4 TCRs dominated at 160-218 and 743-854. Regions left unmutated in variants are reportedly the target of nearly half of spike-specific TCRs.

Only in-frame clones appear in the TCRdb table, and some are missing; sequencing was by immunoSEQ multiplex PCR. Of about 89,000 clones in the sample, about nine tenths were seen once. The junction had 11 bases not matched to a gene; V was cut back by 4 bases and J by 5 bases. CDR3 size: 15 residues. Germline loops: CDR1 SGDLS, CDR2 YYNGEE. For this clone: Its antigen is not known.

Second doses at about 4 or about 12 weeks were pooled. The source is an adult who received the AZD1222 COVID-19 vaccine. The J gene is TRBJ1-2, the V gene TRBV9, with TRBD1 matching 7 bases. The source material was peripheral blood, sampled 28 days after the second AZD1222 dose. The CDR3 DNA is TGTGCCAGCAGCCCATCTCCGGGACAGACGTATGGCTACACCTTC. Encoded protein: CASSPSPGQTYGYTF.